Listed below are T cell receptor beta chains from one sample, sequenced in a study of blood T cell repertoires in COVID-19. This table comes from immunoSEQ multiplex PCR, and its TCRdb copy is limited to in-frame clones, with some not included. Found here are approximately 300,000 clones, roughly 87% of them singletons; the top ten hold 1%. The sequenced sample was peripheral blood. These receptors all come from a man aged 50-60 years with active or convalescent COVID-19. CDR3s include the opening cysteine and the closing phenylalanine or tryptophan. A D gene is named only where the DNA matches it firmly. Clone size is not always given. Where it is, it says once, few, many or a class for expanded clones.

.	TRBJ2-7	TRBV4-2	TRBD1	TGTGCCAGCAGCCACCCGGACAGGGAGTACGAGCAGTACTTC	CASSHPDREYEQYF
once	TRBJ2-1	TRBV18	TRBD2	TGTGCCAGCTCACCAAAAGGAACTAGCGGGGCCCTGAATGAGCAGTTCTTC	CASSPKGTSGALNEQFF
.	TRBJ1-1	TRBV11-2	TRBD1	TGTGCCAGCAGCTTAGATATGGGGCAGGGGGACACTGAAGCTTTCTTT	CASSLDMGQGDTEAFF
.	TRBJ2-7	TRBV4-1	TRBD2	TGCGCCAGCAGTAAACTAGCGGGGGTCGTGGGGTCCTACGAGCAGTACTTC	CASSKLAGVVGSYEQYF
.	TRBJ2-1	TRBV28	TRBD2	TGTGCCAGCAGTTCCTGGACTAGCGGTAACAATGAGCAGTTCTTC	CASSSWTSGNNEQFF
.	TRBJ2-2	TRBV7-9	TRBD1	TGTGCCAGCAGCGAGGCCGGGACAGGGGCCGCCGGGGAGCTGTTTTTT	CASSEAGTGAAGELFF
.	TRBJ1-1	TRBV6-4	TRBD1	TGTGCCAGCAGCCTAGATGAGGGGGCCACTGAAGCTTTCTTT	CASSLDEGATEAFF
.	TRBJ1-5	TRBV3-1/TRBV3-2	.	TGTGCCAGCAGCCAAGACGGGAGCAATCAGCCCCAGCATTTT	CASSQDGSNQPQHF
.	TRBJ1-2	TRBV28	TRBD1	TGTGCCAGCAGGACTCCGGGACAGGGTATGGGGTATGGCTACACCTTC	CASRTPGQGMGYGYTF
.	TRBJ2-1	TRBV29-1	.	TGCAGCGTTGATCAGGGGAAACGCAATGAGCAGTTCTTC	CSVDQGKRNEQFF
.	TRBJ2-3	TRBV9	TRBD2	TGTGCCAGCAGCCCCTCGCGGGCGGGGGGGCTCTCTGCAGATACGCAGTATTTT	CASSPSRAGGLSADTQYF
.	TRBJ2-6	TRBV5-6	.	TGTGCCAGCACCTCATTGCAGTTTGACTCTGGGGCCAACGTCCTGACTTTC	CASTSLQFDSGANVLTF
.	TRBJ1-6	TRBV18	.	TGTGCCAGCTCGGCGACATCTCTCAAGGCCCTCCACTTT	CASSATSLKALHF
.	TRBJ2-7	TRBV11-3	.	TGTGCCAGCAGCTTAGATCCGGGACACGACGAGCAGTACTTC	CASSLDPGHDEQYF
once	TRBJ2-4	TRBV18	.	TGTGCCAGCTCACCAATTGGAGGGAGAAACAACATTCAGTACTTC	CASSPIGGRNNIQYF
.	TRBJ1-5	TRBV10-3	TRBD1	TGTGCCATCAGCGCCGGACAGGTAGACAATCAGCCCCAGCATTTT	CAISAGQVDNQPQHF
.	TRBJ2-7	TRBV6-5	.	TGTGCCAGCAGGATGGACAGAGTGTGGAGCGAGCAGTACTTC	CASRMDRVWSEQYF
.	TRBJ2-7	TRBV5-5	.	TGTGCCAGCAGCTTTCGGGGTACCTACTACGAGCAGTACTTC	CASSFRGTYYEQYF
.	TRBJ1-5	TRBV6-2/TRBV6-3	TRBD1	TGTGCCAGCAGTGGGACAGGGGGCATGAGCAATCAGCCCCAGCATTTT	CASSGTGGMSNQPQHF
few	TRBJ2-5	TRBV11-2	.	TGTGCCAGCAGCTTACGGGGTCCCCAGTACTTC	CASSLRGPQYF
.	TRBJ1-1	TRBV6-1	.	TGTGCCAGCAGTGAATGGGCGGGCGTGAACACTGAAGCTTTCTTT	CASSEWAGVNTEAFF
.	TRBJ1-5	TRBV4-1	TRBD1	TGCGCCAGCAGCCGCGGGACAGGGGAAGGTCAGCCCCAGCATTTT	CASSRGTGEGQPQHF
.	TRBJ2-2	TRBV14	.	TGTGCCAGCAGCCGTGCCAGGGCCCTAAACACCGGGGAGCTGTTTTTT	CASSRARALNTGELFF
few	TRBJ2-1	TRBV5-1	.	TGCGCCAGCAGCTTGGACTTCTCCTACAATGAGCAGTTCTTC	CASSLDFSYNEQFF
.	TRBJ2-7	TRBV3-1/TRBV3-2	.	TGTGCCAGCAGCCCATCGATCCAATCCCCTAGCTCCTACGAGCAGTACTTC	CASSPSIQSPSSYEQYF
.	TRBJ2-7	TRBV4-1	TRBD2	TGCGCCAGCAGCCAACGTTCGCTAGCGGGAGGTACACCCTACGAGCAGTACTTC	CASSQRSLAGGTPYEQYF
.	TRBJ2-5	TRBV7-9	TRBD2	TGTGCCAGCAGCACGAGCGGGGGTCCCCAAGAGACCCAGTACTTC	CASSTSGGPQETQYF
.	TRBJ1-6	TRBV18	TRBD1	TGTGCCAGCTCGCCAGGGGGCGGACATGATGATTCACCCCTCCACTTT	CASSPGGGHDDSPLHF
.	TRBJ2-7	TRBV28	.	TGTGCCAGCAGTCTGACAGTCTACGAGCAGTACTTC	CASSLTVYEQYF
.	TRBJ1-4	TRBV5-1	TRBD1	TGCGCCAGCAGCTTGGCAGGGGGCGGTTCCACTAATGAAAAACTGTTTTTT	CASSLAGGGSTNEKLFF
.	TRBJ2-1	TRBV5-4	TRBD1	TGTGCCAGCAGCTTGGGGGACAGGGGACGAAATGAGCAGTTCTTC	CASSLGDRGRNEQFF
.	TRBJ2-7	TRBV19	TRBD1	TGTGCCAGTACCTCCGGGACAGGGGAAGAGCAGTACTTC	CASTSGTGEEQYF
.	TRBJ2-1	TRBV2	.	TGTGCCAGCAGTGATTTCTGGTCCGGGGATGAGCAGTTCTTC	CASSDFWSGDEQFF
.	TRBJ1-6	TRBV2	.	TGTGCCAGCAGTGAATTACAGGAGAATTCACCCCTCCACTTT	CASSELQENSPLHF
.	TRBJ2-1	TRBV18	TRBD1	TGTGCCAGCTCCCCGGGGGACAGGTTTTACAATGAGCAGTTCTTC	CASSPGDRFYNEQFF
.	TRBJ1-4	TRBV7-8	.	TGTGCCAGCAGCTTAGTGGGGGGGTCTAATGAAAAACTGTTTTTT	CASSLVGGSNEKLFF
.	TRBJ2-1	TRBV9	.	TGTGCCAGCAGCGTAGAGGGGCGACCGGGACACTTGTACAATGAGCAGTTCTTC	CASSVEGRPGHLYNEQFF
.	TRBJ1-2	TRBV28	TRBD1	TGTGCCAGCAGTTTTCCCTTCGGGCAGGGGGCTTGGTATGGCTACACCTTC	CASSFPFGQGAWYGYTF
once	TRBJ2-5	TRBV6-1	.	TGTGCCAGCAGTGAAGGGGGGGTCTTGGAGACCCAGTACTTC	CASSEGGVLETQYF
.	TRBJ2-2	TRBV9	.	TGTGCCAGCAGCGTAGGGGGGCGCGGCACCGGGGAGCTGTTTTTT	CASSVGGRGTGELFF